Many counts were recorded for the clone carrying this TCR beta chain. TCRdb reanalysed the 5' RACE reads using MiXCR and keeps one entry per CDR3 protein. Here the sample spans some 52,000 distinct CDR3 sequences, approximately 8% being singletons. This entry belongs to a study of CD8 T cells in ankylosing spondylitis. Looked up from germline, CDR1 is KGHSH and CDR2 is LQKENI. The V and J ends lost 2 bases and 0 bases respectively, with 8 bases between them. The CDR3 totals 16 residues. Specimen: blood, either unsorted or a sorted T cell fraction (not recorded which). The source of this sequence is a female donor with ankylosing spondylitis or in good health (not recorded which). This sequence joins TRBV18 and TRBJ2-6; tentatively, D is TRBD1 (6 bases). The CDR3 coding sequence is TGTGCCAGCTCACCAACAGGGATCTCTGGGGCCAACGTCCTGACTTTC. Amino acid sequence: CASSPTGISGANVLTF. Drawing the rest from reference TRBV18 and TRBJ2-6, the complete variable domain is NAGVMQNPRHLVRRRGQEARLRCSPMKGHSHVYWYRQLPEEGLKFMVYLQKENIIDESGMPKERFSAEFPKEGPSILRIQQVVRGDSAAYFCASSPTGISGANVLTFGAGSRLTVL.